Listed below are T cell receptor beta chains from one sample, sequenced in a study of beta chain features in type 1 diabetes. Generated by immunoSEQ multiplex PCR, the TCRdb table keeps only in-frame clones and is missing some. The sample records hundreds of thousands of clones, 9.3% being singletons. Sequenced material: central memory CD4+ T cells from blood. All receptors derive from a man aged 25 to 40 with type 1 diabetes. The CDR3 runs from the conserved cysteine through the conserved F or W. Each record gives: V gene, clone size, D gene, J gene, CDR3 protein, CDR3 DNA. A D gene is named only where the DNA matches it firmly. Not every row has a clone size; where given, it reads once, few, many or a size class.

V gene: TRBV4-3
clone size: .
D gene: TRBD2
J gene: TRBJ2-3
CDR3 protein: CASSQTGGFTDTQYF
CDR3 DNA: TGCGCCAGCAGCCAAACGGGGGGATTCACAGATACGCAGTATTTT

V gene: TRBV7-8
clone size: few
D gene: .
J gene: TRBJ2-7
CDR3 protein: CASSPPTVGGWQYF
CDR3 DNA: TGTGCCAGCAGCCCGCCCACAGTGGGAGGCTGGCAGTACTTC

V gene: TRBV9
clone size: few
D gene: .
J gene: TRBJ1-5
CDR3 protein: CASSVGVESNQPQHF
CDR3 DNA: TGTGCCAGCAGCGTAGGAGTAGAGAGCAATCAGCCCCAGCATTTT

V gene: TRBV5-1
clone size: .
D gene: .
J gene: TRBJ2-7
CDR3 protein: CASSDANYEQYF
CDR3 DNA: TGCGCCAGCAGCGATGCGAACTACGAGCAGTACTTC

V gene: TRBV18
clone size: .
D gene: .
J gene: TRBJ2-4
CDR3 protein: CASSPQSQGRTKNIQYF
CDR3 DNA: TGTGCCAGCTCACCTCAGTCGCAGGGGAGGACCAAAAACATTCAGTACTTC

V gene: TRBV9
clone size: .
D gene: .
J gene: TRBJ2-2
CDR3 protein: CASSVEAVNTGELFF
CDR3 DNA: TGTGCCAGCAGCGTAGAGGCGGTGAACACCGGGGAGCTGTTTTTT

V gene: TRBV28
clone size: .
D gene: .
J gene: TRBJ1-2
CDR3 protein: CASSSPAGADYGYTF
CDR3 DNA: TGTGCCAGCAGTTCGCCGGCCGGGGCTGACTATGGCTACACCTTC

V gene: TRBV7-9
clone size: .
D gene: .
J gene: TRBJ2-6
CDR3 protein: CASSLDRWSSGANVLTF
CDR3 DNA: TGTGCCAGCAGCTTAGACAGGTGGAGCTCTGGGGCCAACGTCCTGACTTTC

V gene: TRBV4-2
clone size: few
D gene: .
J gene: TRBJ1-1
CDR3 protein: CASSSGSNTEAFF
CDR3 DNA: TGTGCCAGCTCCTCGGGGAGCAACACTGAAGCTTTCTTT

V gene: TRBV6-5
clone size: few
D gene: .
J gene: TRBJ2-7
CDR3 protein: CASSYSGGSYEQYF
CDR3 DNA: TGTGCCAGCAGTTACTCGGGGGGCTCCTACGAGCAGTACTTC

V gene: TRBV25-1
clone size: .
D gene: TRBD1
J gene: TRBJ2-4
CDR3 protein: CASSEYDRASNIQYF
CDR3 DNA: TGTGCCAGCAGTGAATACGACAGGGCTTCGAACATTCAGTACTTC

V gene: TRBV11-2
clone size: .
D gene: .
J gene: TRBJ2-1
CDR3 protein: CASTSFEAGQRNEQFF
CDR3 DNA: TGTGCCAGCACTTCCTTCGAGGCAGGTCAAAGGAATGAGCAGTTCTTC

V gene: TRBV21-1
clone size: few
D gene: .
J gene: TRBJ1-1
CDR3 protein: CASTSGGPEAFF
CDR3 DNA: TGTGCCAGCACCTCAGGGGGGCCTGAAGCTTTCTTT

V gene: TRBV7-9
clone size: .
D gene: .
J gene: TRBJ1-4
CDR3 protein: CASSLGWGTNEKLFF
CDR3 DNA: TGTGCCAGCAGCTTAGGGTGGGGAACTAATGAAAAACTGTTTTTT

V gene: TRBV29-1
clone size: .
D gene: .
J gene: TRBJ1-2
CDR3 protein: CSVERGGSRENGYTF
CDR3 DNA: TGCAGCGTTGAAAGGGGGGGCAGTCGGGAGAATGGCTACACCTTC

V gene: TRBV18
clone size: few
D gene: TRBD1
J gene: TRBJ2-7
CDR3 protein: CASSPGQGQSYEQYF
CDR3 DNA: TGTGCCAGCTCACCGGGACAGGGCCAGTCCTACGAGCAGTACTTC

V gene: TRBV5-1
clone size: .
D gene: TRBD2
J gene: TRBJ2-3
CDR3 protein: CASTPGRGLSTDTQYF
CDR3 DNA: TGCGCCAGCACCCCCGGGAGGGGCCTCAGCACAGATACGCAGTATTTT

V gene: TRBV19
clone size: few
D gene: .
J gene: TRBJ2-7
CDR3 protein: CASSVRQPAYEQYF
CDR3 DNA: TGTGCCAGTAGTGTCAGACAGCCAGCGTACGAGCAGTACTTC

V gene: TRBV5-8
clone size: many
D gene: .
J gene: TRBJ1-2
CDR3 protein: CASSFQVYGYTF
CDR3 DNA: TGTGCCAGCAGCTTCCAGGTCTATGGCTACACCTTC

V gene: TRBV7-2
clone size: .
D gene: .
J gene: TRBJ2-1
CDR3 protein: CASSPRPEQGEQFF
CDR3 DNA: TGTGCCAGCAGCCCCCGACCTGAGCAGGGTGAGCAGTTCTTC

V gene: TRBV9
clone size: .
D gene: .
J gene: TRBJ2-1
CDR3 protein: CASSLPEGLVNEQFF
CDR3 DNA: TGTGCCAGCAGCCTTCCTGAGGGGCTCGTCAATGAGCAGTTCTTC

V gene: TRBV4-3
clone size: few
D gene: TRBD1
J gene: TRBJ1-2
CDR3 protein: CASSQDRGRDYGYTF
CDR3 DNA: TGCGCCAGCAGCCAAGACAGGGGGCGCGACTATGGCTACACCTTC

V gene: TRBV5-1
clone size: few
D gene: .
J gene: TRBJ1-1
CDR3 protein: CASSHEGEAFF
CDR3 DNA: TGCGCCAGCAGCCACGAGGGTGAAGCTTTCTTT